Each of the 20 T cell receptor beta chains below was sequenced from the same sample in a study of CD8 T cells in Susac syndrome. Reverse transcription of roughly 0.5 to 1 ug RNA was performed with random hexamers. TCRdb called the immunoSEQ multiplex PCR reads again in MiXCR, with one record for every CDR3 protein. Of more than 150,000 distinct CDR3 sequences in the sample, about 90% were seen once. The specimen sequenced was CD4+ T cells from PBMCs. The receptors originated from a human donor in good health.

V and J are TRBV19 and TRBJ1-2; TRBD1 matches at 7 bases. Germline-derived CDR1 and CDR2 are LNHDA and SQIVND (reference sequence). This CDR3 has 15 residues. V shed 0 bases and J 6 bases; nucleotides not matched to a gene: 7. The CDR3 is CASSIERGGYDGYTF. In DNA, the CDR3 is TGTGCCAGTAGTATAGAACGAGGGGGCTATGATGGCTACACCTTC.

The gene calls are TRBV30 and TRBJ2-5; D is perhaps TRBD1 or TRBD2 (6 bases each). The CDR3 contains 12 residues. Germline loops: CDR1 GTSNPN, CDR2 SVGIG (reference sequence). Trimming left V 7 bases short and J 5 bases short, with 14 bases between. For the CDR3, the DNA is TGTGCCTCCCACCGAGGGGGGGAGACCCAGTACTTC. Amino acid sequence: CASHRGGETQYF.

The chain uses TRBV18 and TRBJ1-5, with 11 bases matching TRBD1. Trimming took 0 bases from V and 7 from J; bases not matched to a gene: 5. Germline-derived CDR1 and CDR2 are KGHSH and LQKENI. CDR3 length: 16 residues. This chain's CDR3 is CASSPPGQGVPQPQHF. The CDR3 nucleotides read TGTGCCAGCTCACCACCGGGACAGGGGGTCCCACAGCCCCAGCATTTT.

The chain employs TRBV7-9 and TRBJ1-2, with 7 bases fitting TRBD1. CDR3 length equals 13 residues. From germline, CDR1 is SEHNR and CDR2 FQNEAQ (reference sequence). The trim removed 5 bases at V and 5 bases at J, leaving 5 bases unmatched. The CDR3 nucleotides are TGTGCCAGCAGCCTGGACAGGTTTTATGGCTACACCTTC. Translated: CASSLDRFYGYTF.

The V gene is TRBV7-2, the J gene TRBJ2-5, with no clear D. This CDR3 spans 12 amino acids. Trimming took off 5 bases at V and 5 bases at J, with 9 bases between the two ends. Germline CDR1 and CDR2: SGHTA and FQGNSA. This CDR3 reads CASSDLRETQYF. Written as DNA, the CDR3 is TGTGCCAGCAGCGACCTGCGGGAGACCCAGTACTTC.

This clonotype occurred once. The genes are TRBV25-1 and TRBJ1-1; possible D gene TRBD1, 5 bases. Germline V gene lookup returns CDR1 MGHDK and CDR2 SYGVNS. Trimming removed 6 bases from V and 2 bases from J, with 10 bases in between. CDR3 length equals 13 residues. CDR3 loop: CASRLQDNTEAFF. For the CDR3, the DNA is TGTGCCAGCAGGTTACAGGACAACACTGAAGCTTTCTTT.

The V gene is TRBV5-1, the J gene TRBJ1-2; no definite D call. The germline V gene encodes CDR1 SGHRS and CDR2 YFSETQ. The CDR3 has 15 residues. With 4 bases removed from V and 8 bases from J, the gap between germline ends came to 21 bases. CDR3 region: CASSPSSPQVEGYTF. Written as DNA, the CDR3 is TGCGCCAGCAGCCCATCCTCGCCCCAGGTCGAGGGCTACACCTTC.

The chain combines TRBV6-5 with TRBJ2-7, with 8 positions matching TRBD1. There are 15 residues in the CDR3. J lost 3 bases, V lost 6 bases, and 10 bases had no gene match. CDR1 and CDR2 from the germline V gene are MNHEY and SVGAGI. The CDR3 bases are TGTGCCAGCAGAACGGACAGGGTCCCCCTCTACGAGCAGTACTTC. Translated: CASRTDRVPLYEQYF.

The J gene is TRBJ1-1, the V gene TRBV29-1; D is undetermined. The CDR3 totals 11 residues. Trimming left V 2 bases short and J 0 bases short, with 1 base between. Per germline, CDR1 SQVTM and CDR2 ANQGSEA. CDR3 region: CSVEMNTEAFF. The CDR3 nucleotides read TGCAGCGTTGAAATGAACACTGAAGCTTTCTTT.

This sequence joins TRBV29-1 and TRBJ1-1; possibly TRBD1 for D (6 bases). This CDR3 comprises 13 residues. V lost 4 bases and J 0 bases, leaving 9 bases between the germline ends. Germline CDR1 SQVTM, CDR2 ANQGSEA. CDR3 in DNA: TGCAGCGTTGGGGGGGCCTTGAACACTGAAGCTTTCTTT. It yields the protein CSVGGALNTEAFF.

The V and J genes are TRBV20-1 and TRBJ2-7, with D possibly matching TRBD1 (7 bases). Trimming cost V 1 base and J 4 bases, with 11 bases left between them. CDR1 is DFQATT, CDR2 SNEGSKA, per germline (reference sequence). The length of the CDR3 is 13 residues. The CDR3 sequence is CSARVSGGYEQYF. CDR3 bases: TGCAGTGCTAGAGTATCAGGGGGGTACGAGCAGTACTTC.

The chain links TRBV6-1 to TRBJ1-1; maybe TRBD1 (6 bases). CDR1 and CDR2 from the germline V gene are MNHNS and SASEGT. Trimming cost V 8 bases and J 0 bases, with 10 bases left between them. The CDR3 contains 13 residues. CDR3 DNA sequence: TGTGCCAGCCAGGACAGAATGAACACTGAAGCTTTCTTT. Protein sequence: CASQDRMNTEAFF.

A note on this clonotype: The junction shows a germline mismatch at one end, possibly a read error. CDR3 nucleotide sequence: TGCAGCGCTGAACGGGAGTGGGGAGAGACCCAGTACTTC. Amino acid sequence: CSAEREWGETQYF. The chain is built from TRBV29-1 and TRBJ2-5, with D possibly being TRBD2 (6 bases). This CDR3 is 13 amino acids long. Germline CDR1 and CDR2: SQVTM and ANQGSEA.

This clonotype was found a few times. V gene TRBV28 combines with J gene TRBJ1-2; no clear D gene. Germline CDR1 and CDR2: MDHEN and SYDVKM. This CDR3 is built from 11 residues. V lost 4 bases, J lost 7 bases, and 7 bases lay in between. CDR3 coding DNA: TGTGCCAGCAGTTGGGGAGGTGGCTACACCTTC. Its translation is CASSWGGGYTF.

The chain has TRBV4-3 and TRBJ2-1; either TRBD1 or TRBD2 may fit D (5 bases each). V lost 0 bases and J lost 9, with 15 bases in between. The germline CDR1 and CDR2 sequences are LGHNA and YSLEER. This CDR3 is built from 15 residues. CDR3 amino acids: CASSQDGTIASEQFF. CDR3 nucleotides: TGCGCCAGCAGCCAAGACGGGACGATAGCGAGTGAGCAGTTCTTC.

This clonotype was recorded once. The chain carries TRBV2 and TRBJ2-2, with D possibly TRBD1 on 5 matching bases. The V end lost 4 bases, the J end lost 6 bases, and 15 bases lay between the germline ends. This CDR3 is built from 15 residues. Germline V gives CDR1 SNHLY, CDR2 FYNNEI. The chain's CDR3 is CASSGISGAAGELFF. The CDR3 DNA is TGTGCCAGCAGTGGAATTAGTGGGGCGGCCGGGGAGCTGTTTTTT.

The chain joins TRBV6-5 to TRBJ2-3, with D perhaps matching TRBD2 (5 bases). CDR1 is MNHEY and CDR2 is SVGAGI in the germline V gene. The CDR3 consists of 15 residues. V gave up 6 bases and J gave up 4 bases, with 17 bases separating them. Here the CDR3 DNA reads TGTGCCAGCAGGCATACTAGAGATTTAGCAGATACGCAGTATTTT. Translation gives CASRHTRDLADTQYF.

The chain combines TRBV7-9 with TRBJ1-3; tentatively, D is TRBD1 (5 bases). V lost 6 bases, J lost 11 bases, and 17 bases lay in between. CDR3 length equals 13 residues. Germline-derived CDR1 and CDR2 are SEHNR and FQNEAQ (reference sequence). CDR3 nucleotides: TGTGCCAGCAGGTTCGAGGGACCCGAGGCCATATATTTT. Protein sequence: CASRFEGPEAIYF.

This clonotype has a single count. The genes are TRBV6-1 and TRBJ1-2; tentative D call: TRBD1 (5 bases). Trimming left V 10 bases short and J 6 bases short, with 15 bases between. Germline values: CDR1 MNHNS, CDR2 SASEGT. The CDR3 extends over 12 amino acids. CDR3 in DNA: TGTGCCACCTTGGGAAGGGGACATGGCTACACCTTC. Translating it yields CATLGRGHGYTF.

This clonotype has a single count. This chain links TRBV2 with TRBJ1-5; 8 nucleotides agree with TRBD1. The CDR3 consists of 17 residues. Unmatched junction bases numbered 7, after V lost 3 bases and J lost 0 bases. The germline V gene encodes CDR1 SNHLY and CDR2 FYNNEI. DNA for the CDR3: TGTGCCAGCAGTGACGGGGACAGGTTTTATAGCAATCAGCCCCAGCATTTT. Its translation: CASSDGDRFYSNQPQHF.